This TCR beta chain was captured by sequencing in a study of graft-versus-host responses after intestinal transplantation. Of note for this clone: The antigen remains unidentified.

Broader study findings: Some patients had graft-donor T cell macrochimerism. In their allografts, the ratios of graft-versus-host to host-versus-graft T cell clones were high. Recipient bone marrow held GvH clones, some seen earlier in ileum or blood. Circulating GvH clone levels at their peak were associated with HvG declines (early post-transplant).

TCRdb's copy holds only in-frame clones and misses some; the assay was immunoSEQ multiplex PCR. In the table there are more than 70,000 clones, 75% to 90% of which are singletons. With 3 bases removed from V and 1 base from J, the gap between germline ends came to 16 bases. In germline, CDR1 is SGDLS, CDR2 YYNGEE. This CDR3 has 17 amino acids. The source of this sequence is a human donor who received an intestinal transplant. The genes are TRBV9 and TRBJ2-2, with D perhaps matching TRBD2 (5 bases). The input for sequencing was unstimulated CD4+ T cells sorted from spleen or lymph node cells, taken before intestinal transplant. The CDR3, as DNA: TGTGCCAGCAGCGCCCCCCGCGGGCACCTGAACACCGGGGAGCTGTTTTTT. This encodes CASSAPRGHLNTGELFF.